The 6 T cell receptor beta chains in this list originate from one sample, sequenced in a study of CD8+ T cells in alopecia areata. Reverse transcription of extracted RNA yielded cDNA, which provided the sequencing template. The method was immunoSEQ multiplex PCR; TCRdb's version includes in-frame clones alone and lacks a portion of them. Among 200,000 or so clones, roughly 50% were seen once, and the ten largest hold 5.5%. Treatment given: oral pan-JAK inhibitor, 5-10 mg twice daily. The sample consisted of CD4+ T cells sorted from blood, taken at week 24, from a patient treated with tofacitinib. The source of these receptors is a human donor with alopecia areata.

The chain uses TRBV7-2 and TRBJ1-5; 7 bases fit TRBD1. Trimming took 0 bases from V and 4 from J; bases not matched to a gene: 3. The CDR3 is 15 residues long. In germline, CDR1 is SGHTA, CDR2 FQGNSA. In nucleotides, the CDR3 is TGTGCCAGCAGCTTAGCGGGGACAGATAATCAGCCCCAGCATTTT. Encoded protein: CASSLAGTDNQPQHF.

The rearrangement uses TRBV2 and TRBJ2-5, with TRBD1 identical over 10 bases. The CDR3 runs to 15 residues. Germline CDR1 SNHLY, CDR2 FYNNEI. The junction had 5 bases not matched to a gene; V was cut back by 5 bases and J by 2 bases. CDR3 loop: CASSRQGARQETQYF. In nucleotides, the CDR3 is TGTGCCAGCAGTCGACAGGGGGCGCGTCAAGAGACCCAGTACTTC.

The chain combines TRBV15 with TRBJ2-5, with 11 positions matching TRBD1. CDR1 and CDR2 (germline): LNHNV, YYDKDF (reference sequence). The CDR3 runs to 14 residues. The ends lost 5 bases at V and 6 bases at J; junction bases unmatched: 5. The DNA for the CDR3 is TGTGCCACCAGCGATTGGACAGGGGGCAAGACCCAGTACTTC. It codes for CATSDWTGGKTQYF.

The chain is built from TRBV15 and TRBJ2-7; D may be TRBD2 (6 bases). The CDR3 runs to 16 residues. V lost 2 bases and J lost 2, with 16 bases in between. CDR1 LNHNV and CDR2 YYDKDF come from the germline V gene (reference sequence). CDR3 loop: CATSRKGSGGTYEQYF. DNA for the CDR3: TGTGCCACCAGCAGAAAAGGGTCAGGAGGGACCTACGAGCAGTACTTC.

The chain has TRBV6-5 and TRBJ2-3; TRBD1 is a possible D gene (6 bases). The CDR3 runs 15 residues. The ends were cut back, 6 bases at V and 1 base at J, with 14 bases in the middle. Germline CDR1 is MNHEY and CDR2 is SVGAGI. The CDR3 spells CASSRQAYGTDTQYF. The CDR3 region has the DNA TGTGCCAGCAGCCGACAGGCCTACGGCACAGATACGCAGTATTTT.

This clone appeared a few times. The chain combines TRBV7-9 with TRBJ2-5; weak D call: TRBD1 (6 bases). CDR1 is SEHNR and CDR2 is FQNEAQ in the germline V gene (reference sequence). With 5 bases removed from V and 7 bases from J, the gap between germline ends came to 20 bases. The CDR3 is 15 amino acids. The CDR3, as DNA: TGTGCCAGCAGCCAAAATCGGGACAATTCGGCGACCCAGTACTTC. The encoded protein is CASSQNRDNSATQYF.